These T cell receptor beta chains were read from a single sample in a study of OX40 agonist ivuxolimab in advanced cancers. TCRdb keeps only in-frame clones here, not all; method: immunoSEQ multiplex PCR. The data contain over 90,000 clones, 90% of them singletons. The specimen comprised CD4+ or CD8+ T cells sorted from blood, sampled in a trial of the OX40 agonist ivuxolimab. The receptors come from an adult with an advanced solid tumor such as melanoma, head and neck, liver or kidney cancer. CDR3s include the opening cysteine and the closing phenylalanine or tryptophan. Fields, in order: clone size, V gene, CDR3 length, J gene, D gene, CDR3 protein, CDR3 DNA. The D gene is left open where the match is weak. Part of the rows lack a size; the others show once, few, many or a class for expanded clones.

>-|TRBV20-1|10|TRBJ2-5|-
CSASGETQYF
TGCAGTGCTAGTGGGGAGACCCAGTACTTC
>-|TRBV6-5|13|TRBJ2-2|-
CASSLRGTGELFF
TGTGCCAGCAGTTTAAGGGGGACCGGGGAGCTGTTTTTT
>-|TRBV2|13|TRBJ2-7|TRBD1
CAGGTGLSYEQYF
TGTGCCGGAGGGACAGGCCTCTCCTACGAGCAGTACTTC
>-|TRBV5-5|16|TRBJ2-2|-
CASSLGWDRLTGELFF
TGTGCCAGCAGCTTGGGATGGGACCGTCTCACCGGGGAGCTGTTTTTT
>once|TRBV5-6|17|TRBJ1-6|-
CASSLVSGSSYNSPLHF
TGTGCCAGCAGCTTGGTGTCGGGGAGCTCCTATAATTCACCCCTCCACTTT
>-|TRBV30|16|TRBJ2-3|-
CAWSVPSPMGTDTQYF
TGTGCCTGGAGTGTACCTTCCCCAATGGGGACAGATACGCAGTATTTT
>-|TRBV6-1|15|TRBJ1-3|-
CASSDSFGGGNTIYF
TGTGCCAGCAGCGATAGCTTTGGGGGCGGAAACACCATATATTTT
>-|TRBV27|16|TRBJ1-5|-
CASSSKYRVFNQPQHF
TGTGCCAGCAGTTCAAAATACAGGGTATTCAATCAGCCCCAGCATTTT
>once|TRBV28|15|TRBJ1-3|-
CASSPRDITGNTIYF
TGTGCCAGCAGCCCTAGAGACATTACTGGAAACACCATATATTTT
>-|TRBV30|13|TRBJ2-7|-
CAWNDRIGYEQYF
TGTGCCTGGAATGACAGGATTGGCTACGAGCAGTACTTC
>-|TRBV6-1|15|TRBJ2-7|TRBD1
CASSEAPQGAYEQYF
TGTGCCAGCAGTGAAGCCCCACAGGGGGCCTACGAGCAGTACTTC
>once|TRBV28|14|TRBJ2-3|-
CATSMLLGTDTQYF
TGTGCCACCAGTATGCTATTAGGCACAGATACGCAGTATTTT
>-|TRBV10-3|12|TRBJ2-2|-
CAIRQNTGELFF
TGTGCCATCAGGCAAAACACCGGGGAGCTGTTTTTT
>-|TRBV27|16|TRBJ1-1|-
CASLRNTGTLNTEAFF
TGTGCCAGTCTCCGAAATACCGGGACACTGAACACTGAAGCTTTCTTT
>-|TRBV6-6|16|TRBJ1-2|-
CASSYVQGVERAGYTF
TGTGCCAGCAGTTACGTACAGGGCGTCGAGCGCGCCGGCTACACCTTC
>once|TRBV19|14|TRBJ1-2|-
CASSIDFANYGYTF
TGTGCCAGTAGTATAGATTTCGCTAACTATGGCTACACCTTC
>once|TRBV5-1|13|TRBJ2-2|-
CASSLKNTGELFF
TGCGCCAGCAGCTTAAAGAACACCGGGGAGCTGTTTTTT
>-|TRBV30|13|TRBJ2-7|TRBD1
CAWTRDRPYEQYF
TGTGCCTGGACTAGGGACAGGCCCTACGAGCAGTACTTC
>-|TRBV19|13|TRBJ1-2|TRBD1
CASRPGTAYGYTF
TGTGCCAGTAGGCCCGGGACAGCTTATGGCTACACCTTC
>-|TRBV6-5|15|TRBJ1-1|-
CASSFPGGSGTEAFF
TGTGCCAGCAGTTTCCCGGGGGGATCAGGCACTGAAGCTTTCTTT
>once|TRBV5-8|14|TRBJ1-1|-
CASSSDGRVTEAFF
TGTGCCAGCAGCTCCGATGGCCGGGTCACTGAAGCTTTCTTT
>-|TRBV9|14|TRBJ2-5|-
CASSVGGALETQYF
TGTGCCAGCAGCGTAGGTGGAGCGTTGGAGACCCAGTACTTC
>-|TRBV5-1|16|TRBJ1-1|-
CASSLGVWGANTEAFF
TGCGCCAGCAGCTTGGGCGTGTGGGGGGCGAACACTGAAGCTTTCTTT
>-|TRBV7-8|14|TRBJ2-5|TRBD2
CASVKRGPQETQYF
TGTGCCAGCGTTAAGCGGGGCCCGCAAGAGACCCAGTACTTC
>-|TRBV7-9|16|TRBJ1-6|-
CASSLALGFHNSPLHF
TGTGCCAGCAGCTTAGCGCTGGGGTTCCATAATTCACCCCTCCACTTT
>-|TRBV4-1|16|TRBJ2-3|TRBD2
CASSQEGGLAGDTQYF
TGCGCCAGCAGCCAAGAGGGGGGGCTAGCGGGAGATACGCAGTATTTT
>once|TRBV5-1|13|TRBJ1-2|-
CASSLGVSYGYTF
TGCGCCAGCAGCTTGGGGGTTTCCTATGGCTACACCTTC
>-|TRBV7-2|14|TRBJ1-3|-
CASSLGGSGNTIYF
TGTGCCAGCAGCTTAGGGGGCTCCGGAAACACCATATATTTT
>once|TRBV5-1|14|TRBJ1-1|TRBD1
CASSLGTGGAGANF
TGCGCCAGCAGCTTAGGGACAGGGGGCGCGGGGGCGAACTTT
>-|TRBV7-9|13|TRBJ2-1|-
CASSLGQVVEQFF
TGTGCCAGCAGCTTAGGACAGGTAGTTGAGCAGTTCTTC
>-|TRBV19|13|TRBJ2-4|-
CASSIGPRGIQYF
TGTGCCAGTAGTATAGGCCCGCGGGGCATTCAGTACTTC
>-|TRBV4-1|15|TRBJ1-1|-
CASSQETAWNTEAFF
TGCGCCAGCAGCCAAGAAACAGCCTGGAACACTGAAGCTTTCTTT
>-|TRBV5-1|16|TRBJ1-1|-
CASSLGVWGSNTEAFF
TGCGCCAGCAGCTTGGGCGTGTGGGGGTCGAACACTGAAGCTTTCTTT
>-|TRBV9|16|TRBJ2-3|TRBD1
CASSTPGTGIADTQYF
TGTGCCAGCAGCACTCCCGGGACAGGGATCGCAGATACGCAGTATTTT
>-|TRBV5-8|20|TRBJ2-6|TRBD2
CASSRPDPLAGGAWANVLTF
TGTGCCAGCAGCCGACCTGACCCACTAGCGGGAGGCGCCTGGGCCAACGTCCTGACTTTC
>-|TRBV5-6|16|TRBJ2-1|TRBD2
CASSRNLAGVGNEQFF
TGTGCCAGCAGCCGCAATCTAGCGGGAGTGGGCAATGAGCAGTTCTTC
>-|TRBV20-1|11|TRBJ2-1|-
CSASPHNEQFF
TGCAGTGCTAGCCCCCACAATGAGCAGTTCTTC
>-|TRBV4-2|15|TRBJ1-5|-
CASSQAPDYNQPQHF
TGTGCCAGCAGCCAAGCCCCAGATTACAATCAGCCCCAGCATTTT
>-|TRBV6-1|11|TRBJ2-7|-
CASSWAYEQYF
TGTGCCAGCAGTTGGGCCTACGAGCAGTACTTC
>-|TRBV7-2|14|TRBJ2-5|TRBD1
CASSLDRGRGEQYF
TGTGCCAGCAGCCTAGACAGGGGGCGAGGGGAGCAGTACTTC
>-|TRBV29-1|19|TRBJ2-1|TRBD2
CSVVDKGTSGSRDYNEQFF
TGCAGCGTTGTGGATAAGGGGACTAGCGGGAGCAGGGACTACAATGAGCAGTTCTTC
>-|TRBV2|12|TRBJ2-7|-
CASSAQYTTQYF
TGTGCCAGCAGTGCCCAGTACACTACGCAGTACTTC
>once|TRBV30|14|TRBJ1-2|-
CAWSVNQAIYGYTF
TGTGCCTGGAGTGTGAACCAGGCTATCTATGGCTACACCTTC
>-|TRBV9|14|TRBJ1-6|TRBD1
CASSEGQDNSPLHF
TGTGCCAGCAGCGAGGGACAGGATAATTCACCCCTCCACTTT
>-|TRBV5-4|15|TRBJ1-1|TRBD1
CASSHRTGENTEAFF
TGTGCCAGCAGCCACCGGACAGGGGAAAACACTGAAGCTTTCTTT
>-|TRBV19|17|TRBJ2-1|TRBD2
CASTPRTSASSYNEQFF
TGTGCCAGTACCCCACGGACTAGCGCGAGCTCCTACAATGAGCAGTTCTTC
>-|TRBV7-8|16|TRBJ1-2|-
CASSLPMVERDYGYTF
TGTGCCAGCAGCCTCCCTATGGTTGAAAGAGACTATGGCTACACCTTC
>-|TRBV2|16|TRBJ2-7|TRBD1
CASRGPGQRFSYEQYF
TGTGCCAGCAGGGGACCGGGACAGAGATTCTCCTACGAGCAGTACTTC
>-|TRBV7-9|14|TRBJ2-2|-
CASSRAGNTGELFF
TGTGCCAGCAGCAGAGCGGGTAACACCGGGGAGCTGTTTTTT
>-|TRBV4-1|15|TRBJ2-5|TRBD2
CASRSSGGAGETQYF
TGCGCCAGCAGATCTAGCGGGGGGGCCGGAGAGACCCAGTACTTC